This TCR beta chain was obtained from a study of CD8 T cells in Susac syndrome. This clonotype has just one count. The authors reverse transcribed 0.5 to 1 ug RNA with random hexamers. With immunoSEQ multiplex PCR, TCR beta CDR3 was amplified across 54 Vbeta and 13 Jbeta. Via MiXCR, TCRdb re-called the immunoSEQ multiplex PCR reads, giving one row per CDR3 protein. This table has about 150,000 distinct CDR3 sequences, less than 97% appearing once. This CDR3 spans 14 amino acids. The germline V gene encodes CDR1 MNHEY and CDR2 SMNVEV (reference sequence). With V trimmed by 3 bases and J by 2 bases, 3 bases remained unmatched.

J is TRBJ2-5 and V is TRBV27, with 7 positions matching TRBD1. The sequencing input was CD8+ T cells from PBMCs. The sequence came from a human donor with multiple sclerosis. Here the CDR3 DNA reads TGTGCCAGCAGTTTGGTCAGGGGGCAAGAGACCCAGTACTTC. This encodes CASSLVRGQETQYF.